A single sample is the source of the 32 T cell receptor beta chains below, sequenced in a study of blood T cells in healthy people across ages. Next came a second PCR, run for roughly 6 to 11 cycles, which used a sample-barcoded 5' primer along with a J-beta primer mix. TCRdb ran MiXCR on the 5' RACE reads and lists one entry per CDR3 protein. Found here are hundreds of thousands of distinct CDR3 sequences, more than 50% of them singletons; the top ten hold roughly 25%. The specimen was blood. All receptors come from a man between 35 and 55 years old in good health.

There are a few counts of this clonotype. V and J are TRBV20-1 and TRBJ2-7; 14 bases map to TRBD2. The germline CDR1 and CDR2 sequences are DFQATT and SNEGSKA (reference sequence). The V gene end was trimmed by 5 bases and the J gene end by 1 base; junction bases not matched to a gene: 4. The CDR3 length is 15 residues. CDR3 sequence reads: CSAGTSGSRSYEQYF. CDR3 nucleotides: TGCAGTGCTGGGACTAGCGGGAGTCGGTCCTACGAGCAGTACTTC.

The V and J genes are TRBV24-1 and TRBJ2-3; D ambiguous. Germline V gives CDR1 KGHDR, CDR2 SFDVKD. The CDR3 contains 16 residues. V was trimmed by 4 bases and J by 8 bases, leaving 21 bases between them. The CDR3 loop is CATSDPMAPASGTQYF. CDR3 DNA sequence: TGTGCCACCAGTGACCCCATGGCCCCTGCATCAGGTACGCAGTATTTT.

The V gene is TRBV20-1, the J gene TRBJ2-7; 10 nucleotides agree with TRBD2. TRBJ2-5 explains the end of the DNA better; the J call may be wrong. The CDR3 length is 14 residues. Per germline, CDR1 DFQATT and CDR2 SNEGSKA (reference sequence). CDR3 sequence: CSAPLSGRLETQYF. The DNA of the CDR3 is TGCAGTGCTCCCCTTAGCGGGAGGTTGGAGACCCAGTACTTC.

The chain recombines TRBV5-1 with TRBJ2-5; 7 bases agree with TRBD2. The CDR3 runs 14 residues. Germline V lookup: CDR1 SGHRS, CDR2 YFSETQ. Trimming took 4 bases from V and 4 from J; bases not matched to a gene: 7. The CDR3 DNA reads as TGCGCCAGCAGCCCCAGGACTAGACCAGAGACCCAGTACTTC. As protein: CASSPRTRPETQYF. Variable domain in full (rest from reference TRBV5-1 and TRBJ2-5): KAGVTQTPRYLIKTRGQQVTLSCSPISGHRSVSWYQQTPGQGLQFLFEYFSETQRNKGNFPGRFSGRQFSNSRSEMNVSTLELGDSALYLCASSPRTRPETQYFGPGTRLLVL.

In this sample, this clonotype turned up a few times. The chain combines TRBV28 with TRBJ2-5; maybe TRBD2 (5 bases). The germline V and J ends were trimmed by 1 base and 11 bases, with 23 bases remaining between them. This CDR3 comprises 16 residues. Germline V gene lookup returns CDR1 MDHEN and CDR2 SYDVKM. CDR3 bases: TGTGCCAGCAGTTTATCCCCCTCGGGCCCAGGACTGGAGCAGTACTTC. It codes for CASSLSPSGPGLEQYF.

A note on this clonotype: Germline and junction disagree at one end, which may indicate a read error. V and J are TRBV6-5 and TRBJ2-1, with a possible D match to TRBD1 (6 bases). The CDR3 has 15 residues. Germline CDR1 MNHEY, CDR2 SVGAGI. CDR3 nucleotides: TGTGCCAGCAGTACCCGCAGGGGCATCTACAATGAGCTGTTCTTC. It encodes CASSTRRGIYNELFF.

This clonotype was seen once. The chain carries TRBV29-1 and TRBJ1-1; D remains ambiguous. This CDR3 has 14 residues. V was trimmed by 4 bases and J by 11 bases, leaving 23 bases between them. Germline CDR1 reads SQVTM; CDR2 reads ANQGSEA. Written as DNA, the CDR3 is TGCAGCGTTGTAAGGTTGGGCAGTCCTTCGGGGGCTTTCTTT. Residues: CSVVRLGSPSGAFF.

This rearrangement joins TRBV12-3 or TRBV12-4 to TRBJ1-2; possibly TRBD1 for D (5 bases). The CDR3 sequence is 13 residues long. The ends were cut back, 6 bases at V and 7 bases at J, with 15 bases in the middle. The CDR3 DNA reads TGTGCCAGCAGCCGCGACAGTTACGGTGGCTACACCTTC. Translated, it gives CASSRDSYGGYTF.

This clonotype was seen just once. The DNA of the CDR3 is TGTGCCAGCAGAACCGAGCGCGCCCCTGATACGCAGTATTTT. Translated: CASRTERAPDTQYF. The gene calls are TRBV6-2 or TRBV6-3 and TRBJ2-3; D remains ambiguous. The V end was cut by 6 bases, the J end by 6 bases, with 16 bases between. This CDR3 region has 14 residues. Germline lookup yields CDR1 MNHEY and CDR2 SVGEGT.

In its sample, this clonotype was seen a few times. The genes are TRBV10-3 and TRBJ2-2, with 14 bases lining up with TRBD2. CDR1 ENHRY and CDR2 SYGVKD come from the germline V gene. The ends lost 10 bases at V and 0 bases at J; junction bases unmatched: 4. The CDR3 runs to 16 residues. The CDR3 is CATRLAGGPNTGELFF. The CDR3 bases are TGTGCCACCCGACTAGCGGGGGGGCCGAACACCGGGGAGCTGTTTTTT.

CDR3 residues: CSAYSTGTNEKLFF. CDR3 DNA sequence: TGCAGCGCCTACTCAACGGGAACTAATGAAAAACTGTTTTTT. The chain has TRBV29-1 and TRBJ1-4; unclear D gene. The CDR3 has 14 amino acids. Germline assignment: CDR1 SQVTM and CDR2 ANQGSEA. V was clipped by 7 bases and J by 1 base, with 13 bases between them.

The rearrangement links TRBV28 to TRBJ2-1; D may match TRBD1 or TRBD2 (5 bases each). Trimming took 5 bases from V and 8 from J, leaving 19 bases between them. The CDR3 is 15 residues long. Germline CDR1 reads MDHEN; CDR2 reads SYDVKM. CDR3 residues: CASSLDGTFRHEQFF. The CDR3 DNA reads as TGTGCCAGCAGTCTGGATGGGACGTTCAGGCATGAGCAGTTCTTC. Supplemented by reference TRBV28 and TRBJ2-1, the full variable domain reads DVKVTQSSRYLVKRTGEKVFLECVQDMDHENMFWYRQDPGLGLRLIYFSYDVKMKEKGDIPEGYSVSREKKERFSLILESASTNQTSMYLCASSLDGTFRHEQFFGPGTRLTVL.

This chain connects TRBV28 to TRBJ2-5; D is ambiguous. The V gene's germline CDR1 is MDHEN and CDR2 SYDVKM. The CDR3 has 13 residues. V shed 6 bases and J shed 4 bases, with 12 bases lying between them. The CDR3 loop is CASSWVGAETQYF. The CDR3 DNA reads TGTGCCAGCAGCTGGGTAGGAGCAGAGACCCAGTACTTC.

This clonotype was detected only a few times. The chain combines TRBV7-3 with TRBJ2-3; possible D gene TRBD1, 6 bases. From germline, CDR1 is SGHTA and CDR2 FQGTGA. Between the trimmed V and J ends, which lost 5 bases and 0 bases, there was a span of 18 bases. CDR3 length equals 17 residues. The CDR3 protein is CASSQGGGITSTDTQYF. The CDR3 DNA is TGTGCCAGCAGCCAGGGTGGGGGCATCACTAGCACAGATACGCAGTATTTT. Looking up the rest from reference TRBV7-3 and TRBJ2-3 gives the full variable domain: GAGVSQTPSNKVTEKGKYVELRCDPISGHTALYWYRQSLGQGPEFLIYFQGTGAADDSGLPNDRFFAVRPEGSVSTLKIQRTERGDSAVYLCASSQGGGITSTDTQYFGPGTRLTVL.

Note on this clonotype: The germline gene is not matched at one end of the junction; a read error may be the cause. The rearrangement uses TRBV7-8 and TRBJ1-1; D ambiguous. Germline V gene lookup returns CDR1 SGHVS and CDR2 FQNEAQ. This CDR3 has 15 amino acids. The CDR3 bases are TGTGCCAGCAGTTTAGAGCAACAGCAGAACACTGAAGCTTTCTTT. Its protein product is CASSLEQQQNTEAFF.

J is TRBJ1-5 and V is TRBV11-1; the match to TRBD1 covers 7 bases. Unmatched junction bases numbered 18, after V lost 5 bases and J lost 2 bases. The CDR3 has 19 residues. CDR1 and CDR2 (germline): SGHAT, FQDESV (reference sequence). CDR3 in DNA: TGTGCCAGCAGCATAATCGAGCGGACAGGTAAGAAGCGCAATCAGCCCCAGCATTTT. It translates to CASSIIERTGKKRNQPQHF.

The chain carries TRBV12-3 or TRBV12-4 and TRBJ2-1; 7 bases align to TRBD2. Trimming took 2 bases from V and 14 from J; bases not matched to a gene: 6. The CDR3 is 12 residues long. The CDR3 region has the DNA TGTGCCAGCAGTTTAAGCGGGAATATAAAGTTCTTC. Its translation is CASSLSGNIKFF.

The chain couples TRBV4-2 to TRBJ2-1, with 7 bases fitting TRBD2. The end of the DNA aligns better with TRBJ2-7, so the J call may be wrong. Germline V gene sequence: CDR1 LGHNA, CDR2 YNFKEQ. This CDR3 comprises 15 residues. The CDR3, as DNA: TGTGCCAGCAGCTCGGCCGGGCGGGAGAACAATGAGCAGTACTTC. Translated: CASSSAGRENNEQYF.

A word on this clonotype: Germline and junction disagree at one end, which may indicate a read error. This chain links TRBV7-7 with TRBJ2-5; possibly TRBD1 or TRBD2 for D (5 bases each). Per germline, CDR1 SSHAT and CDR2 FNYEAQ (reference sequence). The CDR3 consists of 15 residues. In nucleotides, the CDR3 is TGTGCTAGCAGCCAAGCCGGGACCACCCAAGAGACCCAGTACTTC. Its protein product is CASSQAGTTQETQYF.

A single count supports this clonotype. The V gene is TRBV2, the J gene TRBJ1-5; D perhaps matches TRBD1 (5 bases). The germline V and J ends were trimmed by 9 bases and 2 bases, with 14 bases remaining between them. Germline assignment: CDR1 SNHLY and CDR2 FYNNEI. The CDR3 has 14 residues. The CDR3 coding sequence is TGTGCCAGGGGGGGGGAGAGTGGCAATCAGCCCCAGCATTTT. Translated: CARGGESGNQPQHF.

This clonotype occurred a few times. The CDR3 loop reads CASSSPGPDTQYF. The CDR3 nucleotides are TGTGCCAGCAGCTCTCCAGGCCCGGATACGCAGTATTTT. The chain employs TRBV14 and TRBJ2-3; D uncertain. Germline V gene data show CDR1 as SGHDN and CDR2 as FVKESK. Trimming left V 5 bases short and J 6 bases short, with 12 bases between. The CDR3 is made up of 13 amino acids.

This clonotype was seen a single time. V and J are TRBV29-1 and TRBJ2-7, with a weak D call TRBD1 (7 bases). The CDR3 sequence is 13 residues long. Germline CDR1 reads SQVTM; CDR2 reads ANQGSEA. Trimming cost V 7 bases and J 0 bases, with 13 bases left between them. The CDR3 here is CSAIRGDSYEQYF. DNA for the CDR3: TGCAGCGCAATCAGGGGGGACTCCTACGAGCAGTACTTC.

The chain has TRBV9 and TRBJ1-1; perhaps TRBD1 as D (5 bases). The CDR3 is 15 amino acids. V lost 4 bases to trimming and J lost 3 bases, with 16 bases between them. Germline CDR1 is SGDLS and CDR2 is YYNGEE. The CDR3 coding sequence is TGTGCCAGCAGCCCGAGTACGGGGGAAGACACTGAAGCTTTCTTT. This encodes CASSPSTGEDTEAFF. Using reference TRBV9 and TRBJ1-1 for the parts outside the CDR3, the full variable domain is DSGVTQTPKHLITATGQRVTLRCSPRSGDLSVYWYQQSLDQGLQFLIQYYNGEERAKGNILERFSAQQFPDLHSELNLSSLELGDSALYFCASSPSTGEDTEAFFGQGTRLTVV.

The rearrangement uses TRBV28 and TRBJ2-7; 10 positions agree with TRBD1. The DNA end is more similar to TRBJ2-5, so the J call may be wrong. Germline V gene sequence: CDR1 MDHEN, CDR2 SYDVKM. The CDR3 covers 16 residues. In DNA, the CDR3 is TGTGCCAGCAGCAGCGCCGGGACAGGGGAAAAAGAGACCCAGTACTTC. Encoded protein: CASSSAGTGEKETQYF.

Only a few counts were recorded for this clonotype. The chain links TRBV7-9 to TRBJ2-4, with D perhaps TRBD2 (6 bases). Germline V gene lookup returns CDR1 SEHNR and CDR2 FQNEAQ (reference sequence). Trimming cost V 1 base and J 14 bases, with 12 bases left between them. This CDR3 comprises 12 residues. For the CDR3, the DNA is TGTGCCAGCAGCTTAGGGTCGGGGACTGAGTACTTC. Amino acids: CASSLGSGTEYF.

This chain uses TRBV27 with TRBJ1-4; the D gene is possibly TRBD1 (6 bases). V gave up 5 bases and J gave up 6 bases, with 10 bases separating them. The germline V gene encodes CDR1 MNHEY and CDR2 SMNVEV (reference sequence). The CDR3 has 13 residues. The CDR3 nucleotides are TGTGCCAGCAGTAGGGGGACCGATGAAAAACTGTTTTTT. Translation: CASSRGTDEKLFF.

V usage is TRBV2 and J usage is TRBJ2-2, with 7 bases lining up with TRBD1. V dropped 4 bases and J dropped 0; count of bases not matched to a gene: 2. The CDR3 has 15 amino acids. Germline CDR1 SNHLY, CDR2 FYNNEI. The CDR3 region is CASSGTGANTGELFF. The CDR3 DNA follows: TGTGCCAGCAGTGGCACAGGGGCGAACACCGGGGAGCTGTTTTTT.

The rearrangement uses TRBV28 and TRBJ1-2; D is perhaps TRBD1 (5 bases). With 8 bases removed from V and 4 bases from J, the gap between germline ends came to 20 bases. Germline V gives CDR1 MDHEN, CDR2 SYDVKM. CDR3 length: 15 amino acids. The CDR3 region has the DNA TGTGCCAGCGGCCTTGGAGGGGTGTCGGTCTATGGCTACACCTTC. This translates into CASGLGGVSVYGYTF.

In DNA form, the CDR3 reads TGTGCCAGCAGTTCTGCGTCGGGCGGACTAGCGGGAGCGATCGGGGAGCTGTTTTTT. Protein: CASSSASGGLAGAIGELFF. The chain carries TRBV27 and TRBJ2-2; 13 bases are a match to TRBD2. The CDR3 runs to 19 residues. Germline CDR1 is MNHEY and CDR2 is SMNVEV (reference sequence). The V and J ends lost 4 bases and 7 bases, in that order; junction bases with no gene match: 15.

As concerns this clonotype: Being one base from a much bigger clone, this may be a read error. The CDR3 reads CAGSLVGGAQAKNIQYF. In nucleotides, the CDR3 is TGTGCCGGCAGCTTAGTTGGAGGGGCGCAAGCCAAAAACATTCAGTACTTC. The genes are TRBV7-3 and TRBJ2-4, with D perhaps matching TRBD2 (6 bases). The CDR3 has 17 residues. The germline gives CDR1 SGHTA, CDR2 FQGTGA.

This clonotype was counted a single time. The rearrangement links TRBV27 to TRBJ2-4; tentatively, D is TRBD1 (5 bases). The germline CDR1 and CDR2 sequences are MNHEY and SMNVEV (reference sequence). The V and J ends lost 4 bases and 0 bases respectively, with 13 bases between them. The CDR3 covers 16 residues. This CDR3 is CASSSAKTVAKNIQYF. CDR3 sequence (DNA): TGTGCCAGCAGTTCCGCCAAGACAGTAGCCAAAAACATTCAGTACTTC.

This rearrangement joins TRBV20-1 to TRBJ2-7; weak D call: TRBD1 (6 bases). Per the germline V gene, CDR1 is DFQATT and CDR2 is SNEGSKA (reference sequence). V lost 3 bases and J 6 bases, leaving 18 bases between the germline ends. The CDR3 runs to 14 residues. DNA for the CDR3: TGCAGTGCTAGGCCTGGGGCAGGGGATTTCGAGCAGTACTTC. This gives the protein CSARPGAGDFEQYF.